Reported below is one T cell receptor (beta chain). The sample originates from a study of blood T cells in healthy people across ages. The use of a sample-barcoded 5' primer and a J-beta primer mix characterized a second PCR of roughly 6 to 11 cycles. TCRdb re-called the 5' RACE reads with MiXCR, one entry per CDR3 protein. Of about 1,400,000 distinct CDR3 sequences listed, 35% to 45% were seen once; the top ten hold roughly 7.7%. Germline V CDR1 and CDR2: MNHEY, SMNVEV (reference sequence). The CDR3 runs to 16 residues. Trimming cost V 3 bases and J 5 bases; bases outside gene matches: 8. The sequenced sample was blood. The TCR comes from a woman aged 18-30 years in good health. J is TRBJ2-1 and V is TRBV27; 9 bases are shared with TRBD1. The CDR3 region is CASSFSGTGTNNEQFF. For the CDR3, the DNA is TGTGCCAGCAGTTTTTCCGGGACAGGGACCAACAATGAGCAGTTCTTC.